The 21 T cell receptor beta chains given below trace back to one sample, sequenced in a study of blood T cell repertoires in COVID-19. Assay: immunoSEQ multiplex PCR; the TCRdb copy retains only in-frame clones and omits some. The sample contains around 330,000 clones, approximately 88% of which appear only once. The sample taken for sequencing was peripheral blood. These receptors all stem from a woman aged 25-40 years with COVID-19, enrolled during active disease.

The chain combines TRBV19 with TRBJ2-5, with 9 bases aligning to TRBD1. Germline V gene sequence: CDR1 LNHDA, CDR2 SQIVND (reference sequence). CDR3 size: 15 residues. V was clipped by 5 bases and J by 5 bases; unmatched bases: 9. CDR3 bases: TGTGCCAGTAGTTCGGGACAGGGTATCGGGGAGACCCAGTACTTC. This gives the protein CASSSGQGIGETQYF.

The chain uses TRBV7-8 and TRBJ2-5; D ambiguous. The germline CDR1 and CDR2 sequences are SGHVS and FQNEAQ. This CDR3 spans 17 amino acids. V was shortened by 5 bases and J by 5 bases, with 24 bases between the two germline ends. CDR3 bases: TGTGCCAGCAGCCCCGGCCGCCAGGATTACTCTCGGGAGACCCAGTACTTC. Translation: CASSPGRQDYSRETQYF.

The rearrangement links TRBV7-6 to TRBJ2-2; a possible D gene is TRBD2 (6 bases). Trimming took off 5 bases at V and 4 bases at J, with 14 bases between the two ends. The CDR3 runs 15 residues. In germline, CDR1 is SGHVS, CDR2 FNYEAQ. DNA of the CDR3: TGTGCCAGCAGCCGACTCTCCGGGGGCACCGGGGAGCTGTTTTTT. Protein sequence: CASSRLSGGTGELFF.

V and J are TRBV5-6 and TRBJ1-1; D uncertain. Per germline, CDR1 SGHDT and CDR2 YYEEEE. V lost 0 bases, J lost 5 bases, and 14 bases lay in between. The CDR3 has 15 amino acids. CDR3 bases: TGTGCCAGCAGCTTGGGTCCAGATGCGGTTACTGAAGCTTTCTTT. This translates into CASSLGPDAVTEAFF.

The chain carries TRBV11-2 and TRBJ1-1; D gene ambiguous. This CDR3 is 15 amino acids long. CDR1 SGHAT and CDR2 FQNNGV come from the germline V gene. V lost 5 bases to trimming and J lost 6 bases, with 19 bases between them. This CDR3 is CASSPGVARTAEAFF. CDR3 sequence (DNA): TGTGCCAGCAGCCCCGGAGTGGCCCGAACGGCTGAAGCTTTCTTT.

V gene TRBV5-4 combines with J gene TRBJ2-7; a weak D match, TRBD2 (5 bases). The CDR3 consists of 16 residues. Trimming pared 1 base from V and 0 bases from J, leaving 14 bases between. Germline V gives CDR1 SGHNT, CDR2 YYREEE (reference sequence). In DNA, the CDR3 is TGTGCCAGCAGCTTGTACGTCGGAGGCGGCTCCTACGAGCAGTACGTC. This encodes CASSLYVGGGSYEQYV.

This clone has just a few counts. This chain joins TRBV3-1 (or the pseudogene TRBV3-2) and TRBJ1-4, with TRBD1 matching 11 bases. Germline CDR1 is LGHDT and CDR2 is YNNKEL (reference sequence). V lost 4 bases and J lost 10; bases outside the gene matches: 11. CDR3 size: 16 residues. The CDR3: CASSPQSGTGGGKLFF. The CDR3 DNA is TGTGCCAGCAGCCCACAGTCAGGGACAGGGGGGGGAAAACTGTTTTTT.

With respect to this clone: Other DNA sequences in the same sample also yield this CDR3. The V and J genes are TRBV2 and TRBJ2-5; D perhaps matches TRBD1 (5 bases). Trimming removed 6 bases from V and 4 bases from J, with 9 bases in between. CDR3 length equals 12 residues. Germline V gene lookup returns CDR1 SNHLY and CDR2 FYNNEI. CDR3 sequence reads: CASRGQGETQYF. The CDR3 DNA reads TGTGCCAGCAGGGGGCAGGGAGAGACCCAGTACTTC.

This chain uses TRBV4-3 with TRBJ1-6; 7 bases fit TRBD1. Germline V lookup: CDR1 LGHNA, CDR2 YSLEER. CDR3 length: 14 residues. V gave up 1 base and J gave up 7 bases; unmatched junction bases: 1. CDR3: CASSQVGQNSPLHF. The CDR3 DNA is TGCGCCAGCAGCCAAGTGGGACAGAATTCACCCCTCCACTTT.

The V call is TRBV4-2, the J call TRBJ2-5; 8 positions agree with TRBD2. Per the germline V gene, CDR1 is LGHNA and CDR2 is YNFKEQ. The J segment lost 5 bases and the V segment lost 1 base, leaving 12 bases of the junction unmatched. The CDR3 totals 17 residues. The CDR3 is CASSQARGISGVETQYF. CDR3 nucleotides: TGTGCCAGCAGCCAAGCCCGGGGGATTAGCGGGGTTGAGACCCAGTACTTC.

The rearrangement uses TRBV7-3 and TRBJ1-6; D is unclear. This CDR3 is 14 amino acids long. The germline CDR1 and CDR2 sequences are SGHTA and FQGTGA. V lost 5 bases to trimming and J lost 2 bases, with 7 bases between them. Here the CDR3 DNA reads TGTGCCAGCAGCACACAGCCCTATAATTCACCCCTCCACTTT. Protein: CASSTQPYNSPLHF. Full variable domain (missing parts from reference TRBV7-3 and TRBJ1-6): GAGVSQTPSNKVTEKGKYVELRCDPISGHTALYWYRQSLGQGPEFLIYFQGTGAADDSGLPNDRFFAVRPEGSVSTLKIQRTERGDSAVYLCASSTQPYNSPLHFGNGTRLTVT.

CDR3 in amino acids: CAWAPGQGNSPLHF. The CDR3 region has the DNA TGTGCCTGGGCACCGGGACAGGGTAATTCACCCCTCCACTTT. The chain carries TRBV30 and TRBJ1-6; 9 positions match TRBD1. This CDR3 is 14 amino acids long. The ends lost 5 bases at V and 6 bases at J; junction bases unmatched: 5. Germline lookup yields CDR1 GTSNPN and CDR2 SVGIG (reference sequence).

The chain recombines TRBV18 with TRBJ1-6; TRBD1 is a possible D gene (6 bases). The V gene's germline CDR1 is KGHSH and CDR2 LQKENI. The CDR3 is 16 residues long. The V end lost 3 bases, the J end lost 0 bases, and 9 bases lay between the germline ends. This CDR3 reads CASSPDRLSYNSPLHF. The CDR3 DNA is TGTGCCAGCTCACCGGACAGACTCTCCTATAATTCACCCCTCCACTTT.

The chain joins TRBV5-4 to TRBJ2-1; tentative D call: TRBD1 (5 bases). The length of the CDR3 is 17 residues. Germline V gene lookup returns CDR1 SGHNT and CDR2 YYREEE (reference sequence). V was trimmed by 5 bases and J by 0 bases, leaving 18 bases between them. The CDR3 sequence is CASRKEKGVSSYNEQFF. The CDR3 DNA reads TGTGCCAGCAGGAAAGAGAAAGGGGTCAGCTCCTACAATGAGCAGTTCTTC.

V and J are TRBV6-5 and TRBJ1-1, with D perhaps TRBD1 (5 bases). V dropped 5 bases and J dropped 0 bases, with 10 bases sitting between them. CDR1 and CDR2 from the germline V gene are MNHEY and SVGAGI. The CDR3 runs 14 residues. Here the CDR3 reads CASSPRAMNTEAFF. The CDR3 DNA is TGTGCCAGCAGTCCCAGGGCGATGAACACTGAAGCTTTCTTT.

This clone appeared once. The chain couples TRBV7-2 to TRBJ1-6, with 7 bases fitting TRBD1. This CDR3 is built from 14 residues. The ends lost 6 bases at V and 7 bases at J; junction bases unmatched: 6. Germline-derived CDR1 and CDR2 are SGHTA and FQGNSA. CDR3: CASRRGTENSPLHF. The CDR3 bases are TGTGCCAGCAGAAGAGGGACAGAGAATTCACCCCTCCACTTT.

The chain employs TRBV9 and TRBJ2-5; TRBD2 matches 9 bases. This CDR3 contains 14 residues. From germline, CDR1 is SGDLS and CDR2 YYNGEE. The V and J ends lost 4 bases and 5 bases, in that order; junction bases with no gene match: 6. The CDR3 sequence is CASSPSGARETQYF. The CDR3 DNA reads TGTGCCAGCAGCCCTAGCGGGGCGCGGGAGACCCAGTACTTC.

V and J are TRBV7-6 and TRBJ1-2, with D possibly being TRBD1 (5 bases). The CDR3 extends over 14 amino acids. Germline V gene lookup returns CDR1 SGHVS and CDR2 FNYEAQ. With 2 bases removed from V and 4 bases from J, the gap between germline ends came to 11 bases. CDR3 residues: CASSLSGVGYGYTF. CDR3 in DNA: TGTGCCAGCAGCTTATCGGGGGTGGGCTATGGCTACACCTTC.

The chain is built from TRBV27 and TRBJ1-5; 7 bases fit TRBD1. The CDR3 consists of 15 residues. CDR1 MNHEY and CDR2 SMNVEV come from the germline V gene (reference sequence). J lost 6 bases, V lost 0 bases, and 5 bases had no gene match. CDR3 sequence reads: CASSLSIQGGQPQHF. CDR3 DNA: TGTGCCAGCAGTTTATCGATTCAGGGGGGTCAGCCCCAGCATTTT.

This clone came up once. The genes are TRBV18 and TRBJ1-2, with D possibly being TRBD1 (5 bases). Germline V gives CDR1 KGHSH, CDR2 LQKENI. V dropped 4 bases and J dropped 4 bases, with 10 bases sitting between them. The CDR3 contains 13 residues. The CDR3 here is CASSLDSFYGYTF. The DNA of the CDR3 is TGTGCCAGCTCACTTGACAGTTTCTATGGCTACACCTTC.

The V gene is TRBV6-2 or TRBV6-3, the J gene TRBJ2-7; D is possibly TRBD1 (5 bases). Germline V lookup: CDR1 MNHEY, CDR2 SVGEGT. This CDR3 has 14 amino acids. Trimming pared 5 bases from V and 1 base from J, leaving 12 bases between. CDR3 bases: TGTGCCAGCAGTACCGGCAGGGCGTCCTACGAGCAGTACTTC. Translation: CASSTGRASYEQYF.